This TCR beta chain was sequenced in a study of blood T cell repertoires in COVID-19 (dated by TCRdb to the early 2020s). For the study in its entirety: The collaborator samples originated in the United States, Italy and Spain and spanned the acute and convalescent phases of COVID-19. The samples were drawn from the first 160 participants of the ongoing ImmuneRACE study and from more than 1,000 subjects provided by 6 global collaborators. The material from the prospective study consisted of cDNA or gDNA derived from T cells, B-cell-depleted T cells, or PBMCs. Where HLA class I and class II types were available, the types were taken from metadata supplied by the sample provider, not from assay-based typing. The repertoires were made available in a free public database intended to serve as a resource for research on the immune response to SARS-CoV-2. The dataset comprised deeply sampled blood TCRbeta repertoires from subjects exposed to, actively infected with, or recovered from COVID-19. The sample metadata nearly always contained a de-identified subject ID, COVID-19 status, age in years and sex.

The immunoSEQ Assay, a bias-controlled multiplex PCR, was used to amplify TCRbeta CDR3 regions from genomic DNA. On the study's bioinformatics: The number of nucleated cells in each sample was estimated by amplification of reference gene primers within the assay. To quantify the absolute abundance of each unique TCRbeta CDR3 rearrangement, sequence reads were collapsed and filtered. For each sample, productive Simpson clonality was calculated by taking the square root of Simpson's diversity index across productive rearrangements. The clones in this table, taken by TCRdb from immuneACCESS, are in-frame only. Not every clone is retained; where verified, under half of the shortfall comes from an unresolved V gene, and the cause of the rest is unknown. V, J and clone size reflect that table, while D and trimming were determined from the DNA. The sample contains roughly 150,000 clones, 65% to 85% of them found a single time. The top ten clonotypes cover around 8.4% of the sample.

On the study overall, not on this receptor specifically: The amount of clinical and demographic metadata varied by source and participant and was provided uncurated.

The collaborating institutions used their own protocols to collect whole blood in K2EDTA tubes. For TCRbeta analysis, collaborator samples were shipped as frozen whole blood, as isolated PBMCs, or as DNA extracted from either sample type. Comment on this clone: Its recognized antigen is unknown. Per-base quality was not reported, and no clone a single base away is much larger than it.

V is cut back by 4 bases and J by 2 bases, with 4 bases in the junction unmatched. Spanning cysteine to phenylalanine, the CDR3 consists of 14 amino acids. The kept DNA is CDR3 alone, 42 bases in frame from the first base. From the germline V gene, CDR1 is MNHEY and CDR2 is SVGEGT. The receptor's source is a woman of 80 years or more with active or convalescent COVID-19. The chain joins TRBV6-2 or TRBV6-3 to TRBJ2-5; a stretch of 7 junction bases matches TRBD1. Source material: peripheral blood. Here the CDR3 is given as CASSSPGQQETQYF. DNA sequence: TGTGCCAGCAGTTCACCGGGACAGCAAGAGACCCAGTACTTC.